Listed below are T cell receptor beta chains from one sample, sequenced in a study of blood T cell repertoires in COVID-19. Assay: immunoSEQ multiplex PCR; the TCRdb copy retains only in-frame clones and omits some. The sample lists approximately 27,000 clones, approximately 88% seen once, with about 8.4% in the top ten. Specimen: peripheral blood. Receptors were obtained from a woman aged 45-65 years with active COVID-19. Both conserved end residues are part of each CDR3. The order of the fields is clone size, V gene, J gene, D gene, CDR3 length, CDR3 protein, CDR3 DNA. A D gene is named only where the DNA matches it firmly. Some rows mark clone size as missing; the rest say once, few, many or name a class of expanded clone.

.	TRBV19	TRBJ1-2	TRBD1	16	CASSIFAGTGNYGYTF	TGTGCCAGTAGTATCTTCGCCGGGACAGGGAACTATGGCTACACCTTC
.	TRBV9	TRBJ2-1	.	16	CASSLLLGGPYNEQFF	TGTGCCAGCAGCTTACTGCTGGGCGGGCCCTACAATGAGCAGTTCTTC
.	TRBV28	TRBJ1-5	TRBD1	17	CASREGQAPYSNQPQHF	TGTGCCAGCAGGGAGGGACAGGCTCCTTATAGCAATCAGCCCCAGCATTTT
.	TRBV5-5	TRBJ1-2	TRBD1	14	CASSWTGEDYGYTF	TGTGCCAGCAGCTGGACAGGGGAAGACTATGGCTACACCTTC
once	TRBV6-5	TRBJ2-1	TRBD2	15	CASSYHLAGTSEQFF	TGTGCCAGCAGTTACCATTTAGCGGGAACGAGTGAGCAGTTCTTC
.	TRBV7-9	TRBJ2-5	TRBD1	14	CASRSTGSGETQYF	TGTGCCAGCAGATCGACAGGGTCAGGAGAGACCCAGTACTTC
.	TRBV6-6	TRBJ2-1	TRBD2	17	CASSGSLAGVKGNEQFF	TGTGCCAGCAGTGGATCTTTAGCGGGAGTAAAAGGGAATGAGCAGTTCTTC
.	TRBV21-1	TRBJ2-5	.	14	CASRLGGGEETQYF	TGTGCCAGCAGACTCGGCGGGGGGGAAGAGACCCAGTACTTC
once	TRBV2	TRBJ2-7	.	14	CASSEGQAFYEQYF	TGTGCCAGCAGTGAAGGACAGGCATTCTACGAGCAGTACTTC
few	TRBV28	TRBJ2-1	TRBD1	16	CASSPQWTGSYNEQFF	TGTGCCAGCAGTCCCCAATGGACAGGGAGCTACAATGAGCAGTTCTTC
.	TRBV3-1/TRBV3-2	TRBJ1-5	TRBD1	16	CASSRGTGGSGQPQHF	TGTGCCAGCAGTCGAGGGACAGGGGGATCGGGTCAGCCCCAGCATTTT
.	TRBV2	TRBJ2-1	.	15	CASRQGQISYNEQFF	TGTGCCAGCAGGCAAGGACAGATCTCCTACAATGAGCAGTTCTTC
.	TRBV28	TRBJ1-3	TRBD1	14	CASRETGTGNTIYF	TGTGCCAGCAGAGAGACAGGGACAGGAAACACCATATATTTT
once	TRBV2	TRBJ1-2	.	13	CASSEAGGGSYTF	TGTGCCAGCAGTGAAGCGGGGGGTGGTAGCTACACCTTC
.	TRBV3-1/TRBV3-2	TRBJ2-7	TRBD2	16	CASSQGLAGHYYEQYF	TGTGCCAGCAGCCAAGGTCTAGCGGGACACTACTACGAGCAGTACTTC
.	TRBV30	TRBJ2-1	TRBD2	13	CAWRARGGSEQFF	TGTGCCTGGAGGGCCCGCGGGGGGAGTGAGCAGTTCTTC
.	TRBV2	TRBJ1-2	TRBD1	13	CASDRVRVDGYTF	TGTGCCAGTGACAGGGTACGTGTTGATGGCTACACCTTC
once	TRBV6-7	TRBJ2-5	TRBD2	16	CASSYFQRERRETQYF	TGTGCCAGCAGTTACTTCCAGCGGGAGCGGCGGGAGACCCAGTACTTC
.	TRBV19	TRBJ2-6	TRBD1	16	CASSDRELSGANVLTF	TGTGCCAGTAGCGACAGGGAGCTTTCTGGGGCCAACGTCCTGACTTTC
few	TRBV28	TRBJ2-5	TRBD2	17	CASSLYLASGSGETQYF	TGTGCCAGCAGTTTATATCTCGCTAGCGGGAGCGGAGAGACCCAGTACTTC
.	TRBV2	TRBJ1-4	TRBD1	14	CASIRGQGFEKLFF	TGTGCCAGCATAAGGGGACAGGGGTTCGAAAAACTGTTTTTT
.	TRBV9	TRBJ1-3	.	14	CASSPGGVGNTIYF	TGTGCCAGCAGCCCCGGGGGGGTTGGAAACACCATATATTTT
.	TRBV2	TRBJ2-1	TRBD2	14	CASSESLAGREQFF	TGTGCCAGCAGTGAGTCCCTAGCGGGACGGGAGCAGTTCTTC